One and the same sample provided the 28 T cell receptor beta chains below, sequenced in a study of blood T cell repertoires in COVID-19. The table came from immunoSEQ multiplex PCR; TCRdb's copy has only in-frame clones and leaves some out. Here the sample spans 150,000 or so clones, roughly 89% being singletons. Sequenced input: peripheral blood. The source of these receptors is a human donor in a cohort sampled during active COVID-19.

CDR3 DNA sequence: TGTGCCAGTAGTATAGGACAGGGCAATCAGCCCCAGCATTTT. It specifies CASSIGQGNQPQHF. This chain links TRBV19 with TRBJ1-5, with D possibly being TRBD1 (6 bases). The germline V gene encodes CDR1 LNHDA and CDR2 SQIVND (reference sequence). Trimming left V 1 base short and J 2 bases short, with 6 bases between. There are 14 residues in the CDR3.

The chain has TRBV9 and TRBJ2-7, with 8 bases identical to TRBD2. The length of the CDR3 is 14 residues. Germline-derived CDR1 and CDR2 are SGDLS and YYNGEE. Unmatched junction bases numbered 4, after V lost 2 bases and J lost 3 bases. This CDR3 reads CASSVAGTSYEQYF. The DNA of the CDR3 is TGTGCCAGCAGCGTTGCTGGGACTAGCTACGAGCAGTACTTC. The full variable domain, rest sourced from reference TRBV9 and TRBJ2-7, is DSGVTQTPKHLITATGQRVTLRCSPRSGDLSVYWYQQSLDQGLQFLIQYYNGEERAKGNILERFSAQQFPDLHSELNLSSLELGDSALYFCASSVAGTSYEQYFGPGTRLTVT.

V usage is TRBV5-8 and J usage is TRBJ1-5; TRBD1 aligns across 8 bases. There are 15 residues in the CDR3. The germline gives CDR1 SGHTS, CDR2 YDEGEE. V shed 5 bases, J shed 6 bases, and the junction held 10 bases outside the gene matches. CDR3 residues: CASRGRTGSGQPQHF. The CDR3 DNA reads TGTGCCAGCAGGGGGAGGACAGGGTCAGGTCAGCCCCAGCATTTT.

As DNA, the CDR3 is TGCAGTGCTAGTAACACCAAAACCCCGTGGCGGGAGGAGAGGAATGAGCAGTTCTTC. Translating it yields CSASNTKTPWREERNEQFF. The rearrangement links TRBV20-1 to TRBJ2-1; the match to TRBD2 covers 8 bases. Per germline, CDR1 DFQATT and CDR2 SNEGSKA (reference sequence). V lost 3 bases, J lost 7 bases, and 23 bases stayed unmatched. This CDR3 is built from 19 residues.

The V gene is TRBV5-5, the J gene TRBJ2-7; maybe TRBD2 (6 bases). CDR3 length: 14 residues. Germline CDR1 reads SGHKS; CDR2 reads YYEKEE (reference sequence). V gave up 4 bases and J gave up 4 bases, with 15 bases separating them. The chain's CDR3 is CASSREAIRYEQYF. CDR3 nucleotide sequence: TGTGCCAGCAGCAGGGAGGCAATTCGGTACGAGCAGTACTTC.

Here the CDR3 reads CASRGDGTSGRKGELFF. The CDR3 coding sequence is TGTGCCAGCAGGGGTGACGGGACTAGCGGGAGAAAGGGGGAGCTGTTTTTT. The chain recombines TRBV27 with TRBJ2-2; 14 bases agree with TRBD2. CDR3 length: 17 amino acids. The ends lost 6 bases at V and 8 bases at J; junction bases unmatched: 11. The germline CDR1 and CDR2 sequences are MNHEY and SMNVEV (reference sequence).

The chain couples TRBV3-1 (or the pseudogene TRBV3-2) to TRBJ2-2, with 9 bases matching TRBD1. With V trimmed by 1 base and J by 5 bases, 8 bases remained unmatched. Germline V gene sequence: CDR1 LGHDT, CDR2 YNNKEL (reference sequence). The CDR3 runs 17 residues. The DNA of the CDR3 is TGTGCCAGCAGCCAAGTACCGGGACAGGGAGTTACCGGGGAGCTGTTTTTT. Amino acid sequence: CASSQVPGQGVTGELFF.

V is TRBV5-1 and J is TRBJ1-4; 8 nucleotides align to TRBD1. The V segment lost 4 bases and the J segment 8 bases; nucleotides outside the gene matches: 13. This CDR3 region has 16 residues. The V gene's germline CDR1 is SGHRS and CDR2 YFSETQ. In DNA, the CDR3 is TGCGCCAGCAGCCTCAATTCCGGGACAGGAGAGGAAAAACTGTTTTTT. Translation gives CASSLNSGTGEEKLFF.

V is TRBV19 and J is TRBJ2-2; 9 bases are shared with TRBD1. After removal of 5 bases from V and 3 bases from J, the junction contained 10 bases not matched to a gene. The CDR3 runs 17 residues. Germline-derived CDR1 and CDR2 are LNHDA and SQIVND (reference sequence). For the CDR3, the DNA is TGTGCCAGTAGTGGACAGGGGACCTGGGCTGACACCGGGGAGCTGTTTTTT. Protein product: CASSGQGTWADTGELFF. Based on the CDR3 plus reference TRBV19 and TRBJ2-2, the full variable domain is DGGITQSPKYLFRKEGQNVTLSCEQNLNHDAMYWYRQDPGQGLRLIYYSQIVNDFQKGDIAEGYSVSREKKESFPLTVTSAQKNPTAFYLCASSGQGTWADTGELFFGEGSRLTVL.

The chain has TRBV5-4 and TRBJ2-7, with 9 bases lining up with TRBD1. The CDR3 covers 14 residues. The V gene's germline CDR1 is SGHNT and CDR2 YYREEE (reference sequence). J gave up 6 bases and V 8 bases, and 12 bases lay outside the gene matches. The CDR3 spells CASTRDRAPLEQYF. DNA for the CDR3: TGTGCCAGTACCCGGGACAGGGCACCCCTCGAGCAGTACTTC. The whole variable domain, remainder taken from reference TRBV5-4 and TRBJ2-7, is ETGVTQSPTHLIKTRGQQVTLRCSSQSGHNTVSWYQQALGQGPQFIFQYYREEENGRGNFPPRFSGLQFPNYSSELNVNALELDDSALYLCASTRDRAPLEQYFGPGTRLTVT.

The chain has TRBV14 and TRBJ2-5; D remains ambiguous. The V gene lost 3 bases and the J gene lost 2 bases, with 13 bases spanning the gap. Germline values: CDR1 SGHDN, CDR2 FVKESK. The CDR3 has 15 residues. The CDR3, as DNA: TGTGCCAGCAGCCAGCCCTTGGGCAGGCAAGAGACCCAGTACTTC. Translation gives CASSQPLGRQETQYF.

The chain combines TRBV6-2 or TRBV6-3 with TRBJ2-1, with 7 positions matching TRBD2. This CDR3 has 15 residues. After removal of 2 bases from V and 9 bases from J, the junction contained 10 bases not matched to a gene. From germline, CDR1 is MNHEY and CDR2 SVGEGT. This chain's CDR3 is CASSYRGGGSIEQFF. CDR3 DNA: TGTGCCAGCAGTTACCGTGGGGGGGGTTCCATTGAGCAGTTCTTC.

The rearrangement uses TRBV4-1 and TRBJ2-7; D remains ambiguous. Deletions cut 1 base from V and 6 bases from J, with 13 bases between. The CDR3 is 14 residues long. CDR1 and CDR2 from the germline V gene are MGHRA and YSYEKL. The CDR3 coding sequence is TGCGCCAGCAGCCAAGCTTTCTTCGAGTTCGAGCAGTACTTC. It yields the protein CASSQAFFEFEQYF.

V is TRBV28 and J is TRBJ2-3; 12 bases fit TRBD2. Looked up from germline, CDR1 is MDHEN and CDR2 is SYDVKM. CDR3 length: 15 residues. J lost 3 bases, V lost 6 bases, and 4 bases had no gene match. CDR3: CASRLAGGRTDTQYF. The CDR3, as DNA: TGTGCCAGCAGACTAGCGGGGGGCCGGACAGATACGCAGTATTTT. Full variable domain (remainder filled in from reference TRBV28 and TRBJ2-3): DVKVTQSSRYLVKRTGEKVFLECVQDMDHENMFWYRQDPGLGLRLIYFSYDVKMKEKGDIPEGYSVSREKKERFSLILESASTNQTSMYLCASRLAGGRTDTQYFGPGTRLTVL.

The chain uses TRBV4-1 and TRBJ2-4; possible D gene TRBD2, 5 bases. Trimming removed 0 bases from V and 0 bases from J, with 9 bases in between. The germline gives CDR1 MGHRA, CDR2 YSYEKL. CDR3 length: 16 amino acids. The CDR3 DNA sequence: TGCGCCAGCAGCCAAGATCCTAGCCTAGCCAAAAACATTCAGTACTTC. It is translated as CASSQDPSLAKNIQYF.

The CDR3 region has the DNA TGCGCCAGCAGCCAAGAAGAGACTAGGGACACAGATACGCAGTATTTT. Its translation: CASSQEETRDTDTQYF. V is TRBV4-1 and J is TRBJ2-3, with D possibly TRBD2 on 6 matching bases. With 0 bases removed from V and 2 bases from J, the gap between germline ends came to 12 bases. Germline V gene data show CDR1 as MGHRA and CDR2 as YSYEKL. This CDR3 has 16 residues.

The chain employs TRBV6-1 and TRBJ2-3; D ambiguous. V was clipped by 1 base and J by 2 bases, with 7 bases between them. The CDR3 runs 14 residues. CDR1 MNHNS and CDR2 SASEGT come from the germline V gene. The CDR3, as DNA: TGTGCCAGCAGTGAAGTCCGAGCCACAGATACGCAGTATTTT. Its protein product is CASSEVRATDTQYF.

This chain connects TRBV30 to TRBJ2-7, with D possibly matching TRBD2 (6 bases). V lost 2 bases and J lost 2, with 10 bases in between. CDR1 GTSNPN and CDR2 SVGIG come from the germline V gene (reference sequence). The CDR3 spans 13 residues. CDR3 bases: TGTGCCTGGAGTAGACGGAGGGCCTACGAGCAGTACTTC. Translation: CAWSRRRAYEQYF.

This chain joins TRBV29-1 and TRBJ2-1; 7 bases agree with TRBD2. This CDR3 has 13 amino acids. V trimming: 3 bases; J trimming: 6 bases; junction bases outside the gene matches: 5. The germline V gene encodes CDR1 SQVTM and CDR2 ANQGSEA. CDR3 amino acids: CSVEAWEGNEQFF. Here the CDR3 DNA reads TGCAGCGTTGAGGCGTGGGAGGGCAATGAGCAGTTCTTC.

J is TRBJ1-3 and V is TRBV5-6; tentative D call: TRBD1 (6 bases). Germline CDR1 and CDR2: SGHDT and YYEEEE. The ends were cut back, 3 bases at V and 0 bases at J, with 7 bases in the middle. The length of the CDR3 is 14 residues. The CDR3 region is CASSSTGSGNTIYF. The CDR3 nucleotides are TGTGCCAGCAGCTCGACAGGCTCTGGAAACACCATATATTTT. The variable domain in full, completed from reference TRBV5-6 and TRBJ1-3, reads DAGVTQSPTHLIKTRGQQVTLRCSPKSGHDTVSWYQQALGQGPQFIFQYYEEEERQRGNFPDRFSGHQFPNYSSELNVNALLLGDSALYLCASSSTGSGNTIYFGEGSWLTVV.

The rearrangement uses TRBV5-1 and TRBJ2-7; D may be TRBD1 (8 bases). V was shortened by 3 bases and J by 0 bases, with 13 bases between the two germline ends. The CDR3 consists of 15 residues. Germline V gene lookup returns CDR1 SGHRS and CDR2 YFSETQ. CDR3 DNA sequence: TGCGCCAGCAGCTATAACAGGGGGGGCTCCTACGAGCAGTACTTC. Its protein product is CASSYNRGGSYEQYF. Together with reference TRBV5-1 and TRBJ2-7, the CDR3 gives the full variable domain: KAGVTQTPRYLIKTRGQQVTLSCSPISGHRSVSWYQQTPGQGLQFLFEYFSETQRNKGNFPGRFSGRQFSNSRSEMNVSTLELGDSALYLCASSYNRGGSYEQYFGPGTRLTVT.

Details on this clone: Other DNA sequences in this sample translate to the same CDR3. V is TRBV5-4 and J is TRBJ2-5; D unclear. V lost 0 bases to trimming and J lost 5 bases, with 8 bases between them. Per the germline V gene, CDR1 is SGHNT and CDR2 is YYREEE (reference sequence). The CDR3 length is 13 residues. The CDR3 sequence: CASSLELEETQYF. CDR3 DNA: TGTGCCAGCAGCTTGGAATTGGAGGAGACCCAGTACTTC.

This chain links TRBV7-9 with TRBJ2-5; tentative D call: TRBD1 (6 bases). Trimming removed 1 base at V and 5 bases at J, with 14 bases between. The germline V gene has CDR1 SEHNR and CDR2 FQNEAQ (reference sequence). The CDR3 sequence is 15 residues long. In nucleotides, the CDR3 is TGTGCCAGCAGCTTAGGTGGCAGGGGAACGGAGACCCAGTACTTC. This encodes CASSLGGRGTETQYF. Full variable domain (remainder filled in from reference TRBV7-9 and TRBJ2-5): DTGVSQNPRHKITKRGQNVTFRCDPISEHNRLYWYRQTLGQGPEFLTYFQNEAQLEKSRLLSDRFSAERPKGSFSTLEIQRTEQGDSAMYLCASSLGGRGTETQYFGPGTRLLVL.

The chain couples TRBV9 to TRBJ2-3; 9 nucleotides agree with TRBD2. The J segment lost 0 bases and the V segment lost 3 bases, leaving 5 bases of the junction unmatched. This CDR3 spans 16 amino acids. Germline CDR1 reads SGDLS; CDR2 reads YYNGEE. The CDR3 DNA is TGTGCCAGCAGCGCGCCGGGACTAGCTAGCACAGATACGCAGTATTTT. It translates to CASSAPGLASTDTQYF.

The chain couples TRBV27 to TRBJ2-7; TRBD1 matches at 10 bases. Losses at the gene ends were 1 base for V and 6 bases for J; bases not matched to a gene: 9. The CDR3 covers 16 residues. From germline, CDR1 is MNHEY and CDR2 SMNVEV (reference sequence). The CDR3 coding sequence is TGTGCCAGCAGTTTATTGGGGGGGACAGGGGCTCGCGAGCAGTACTTC. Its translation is CASSLLGGTGAREQYF.

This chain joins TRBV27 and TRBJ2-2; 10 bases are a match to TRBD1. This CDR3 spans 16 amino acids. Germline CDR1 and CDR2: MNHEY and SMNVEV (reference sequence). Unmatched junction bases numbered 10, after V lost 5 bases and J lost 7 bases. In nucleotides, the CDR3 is TGTGCCAGCAGTCCATCCGGGACAGGGGTGAACGGGGAGCTGTTTTTT. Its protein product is CASSPSGTGVNGELFF.

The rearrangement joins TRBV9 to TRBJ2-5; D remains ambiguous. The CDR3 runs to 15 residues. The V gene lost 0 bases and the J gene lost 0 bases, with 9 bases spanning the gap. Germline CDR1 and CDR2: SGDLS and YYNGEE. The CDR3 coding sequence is TGTGCCAGCAGCGTAGGATCGGTTCACCAAGAGACCCAGTACTTC. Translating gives CASSVGSVHQETQYF.

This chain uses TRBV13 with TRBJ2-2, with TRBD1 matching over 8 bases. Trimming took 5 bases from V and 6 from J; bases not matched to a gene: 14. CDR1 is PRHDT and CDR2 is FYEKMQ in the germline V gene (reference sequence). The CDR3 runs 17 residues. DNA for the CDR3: TGTGCCAGCAGCCACATTTACAGGGGGAGATATTCCGGGGAGCTGTTTTTT. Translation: CASSHIYRGRYSGELFF. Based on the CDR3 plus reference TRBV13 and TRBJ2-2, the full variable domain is AAGVIQSPRHLIKEKRETATLKCYPIPRHDTVYWYQQGPGQDPQFLISFYEKMQSDKGSIPDRFSAQQFSDYHSELNMSSLELGDSALYFCASSHIYRGRYSGELFFGEGSRLTVL.